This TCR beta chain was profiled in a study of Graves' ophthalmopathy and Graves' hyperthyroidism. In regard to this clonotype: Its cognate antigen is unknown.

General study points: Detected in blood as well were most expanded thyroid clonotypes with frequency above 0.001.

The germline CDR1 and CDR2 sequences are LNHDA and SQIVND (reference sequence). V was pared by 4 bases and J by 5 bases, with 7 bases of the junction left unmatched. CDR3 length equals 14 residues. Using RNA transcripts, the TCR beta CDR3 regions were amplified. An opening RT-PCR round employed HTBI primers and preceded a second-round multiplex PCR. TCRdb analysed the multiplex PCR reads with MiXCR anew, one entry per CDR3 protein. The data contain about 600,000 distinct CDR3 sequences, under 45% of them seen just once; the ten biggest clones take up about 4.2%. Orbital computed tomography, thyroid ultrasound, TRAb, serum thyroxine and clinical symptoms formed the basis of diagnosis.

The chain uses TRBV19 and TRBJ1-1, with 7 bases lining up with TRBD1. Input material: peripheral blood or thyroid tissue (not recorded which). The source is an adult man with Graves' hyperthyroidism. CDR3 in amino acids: CASSKEGAGTEAFF. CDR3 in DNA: TGTGCCAGTAGTAAGGAGGGGGCGGGAACTGAAGCTTTCTTT.